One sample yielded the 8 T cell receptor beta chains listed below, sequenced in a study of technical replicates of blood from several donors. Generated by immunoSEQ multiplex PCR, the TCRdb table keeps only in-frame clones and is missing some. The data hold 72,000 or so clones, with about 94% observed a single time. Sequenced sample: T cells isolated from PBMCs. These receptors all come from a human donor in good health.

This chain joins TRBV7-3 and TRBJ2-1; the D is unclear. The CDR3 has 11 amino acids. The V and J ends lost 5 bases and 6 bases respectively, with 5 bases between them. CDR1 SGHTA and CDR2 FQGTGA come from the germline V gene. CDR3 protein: CASSLGNEQFF. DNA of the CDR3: TGTGCCAGCAGCCTCGGCAATGAGCAGTTCTTC.

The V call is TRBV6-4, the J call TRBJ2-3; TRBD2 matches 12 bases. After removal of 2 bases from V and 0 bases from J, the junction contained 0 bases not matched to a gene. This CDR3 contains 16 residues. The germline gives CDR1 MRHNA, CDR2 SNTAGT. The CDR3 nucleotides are TGTGCCAGCAGTGACGGGACTAGCGGGAGCACAGATACGCAGTATTTT. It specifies CASSDGTSGSTDTQYF.

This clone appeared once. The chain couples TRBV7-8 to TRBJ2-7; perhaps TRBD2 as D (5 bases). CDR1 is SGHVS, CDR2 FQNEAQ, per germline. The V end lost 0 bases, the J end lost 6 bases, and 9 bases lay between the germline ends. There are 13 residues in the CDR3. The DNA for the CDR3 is TGTGCCAGCAGCTTAGCCGGGATTATCGAGCAGTACTTC. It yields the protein CASSLAGIIEQYF.

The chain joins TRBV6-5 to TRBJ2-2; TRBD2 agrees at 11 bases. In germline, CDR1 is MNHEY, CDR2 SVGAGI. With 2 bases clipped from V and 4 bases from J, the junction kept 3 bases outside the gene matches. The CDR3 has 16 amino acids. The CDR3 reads CASSYASGRITGELFF. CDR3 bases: TGTGCCAGCAGTTACGCTAGCGGGAGGATCACCGGGGAGCTGTTTTTT.

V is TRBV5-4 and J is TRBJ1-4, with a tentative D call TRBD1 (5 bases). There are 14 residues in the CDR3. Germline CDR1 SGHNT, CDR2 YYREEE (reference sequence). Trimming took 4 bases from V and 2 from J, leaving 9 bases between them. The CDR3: CASSPGSTNEKLFF. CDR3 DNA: TGTGCCAGCAGCCCAGGGTCCACTAATGAAAAACTGTTTTTT.

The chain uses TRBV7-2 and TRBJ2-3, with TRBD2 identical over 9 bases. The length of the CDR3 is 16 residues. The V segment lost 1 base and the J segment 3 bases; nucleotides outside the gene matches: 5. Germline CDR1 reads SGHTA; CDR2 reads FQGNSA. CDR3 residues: CASSLGRAGGTDTQYF. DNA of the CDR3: TGTGCCAGCAGCTTAGGTCGGGCGGGAGGGACAGATACGCAGTATTTT.

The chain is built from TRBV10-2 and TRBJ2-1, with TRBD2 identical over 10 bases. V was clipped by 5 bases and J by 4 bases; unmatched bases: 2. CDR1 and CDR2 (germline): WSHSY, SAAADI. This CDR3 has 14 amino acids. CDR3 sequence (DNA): TGCGCCAGCAGTTTGACTAGCGGGTACAATGAGCAGTTCTTC. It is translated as CASSLTSGYNEQFF.

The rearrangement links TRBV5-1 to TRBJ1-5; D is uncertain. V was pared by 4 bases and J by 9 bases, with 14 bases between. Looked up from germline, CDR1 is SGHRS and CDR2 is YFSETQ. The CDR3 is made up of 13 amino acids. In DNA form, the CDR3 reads TGCGCCAGCAGCGGCGGCCCCCAATTGCCCCAGCATTTT. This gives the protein CASSGGPQLPQHF.